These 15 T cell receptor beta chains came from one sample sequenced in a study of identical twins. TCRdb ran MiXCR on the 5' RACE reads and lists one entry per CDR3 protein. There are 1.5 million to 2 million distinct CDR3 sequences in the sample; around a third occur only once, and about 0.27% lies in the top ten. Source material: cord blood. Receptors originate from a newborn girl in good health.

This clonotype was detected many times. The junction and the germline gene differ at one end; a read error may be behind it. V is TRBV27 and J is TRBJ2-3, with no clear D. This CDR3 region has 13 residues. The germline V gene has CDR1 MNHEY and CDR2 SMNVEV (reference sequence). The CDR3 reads CASSLFGTDTQYF. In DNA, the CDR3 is TGTGCCAGCAGCTTATTTGGCACAGATACGCAGTATTTT.

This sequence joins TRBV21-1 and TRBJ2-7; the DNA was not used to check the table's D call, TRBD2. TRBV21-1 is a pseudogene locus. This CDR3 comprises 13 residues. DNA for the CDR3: TGTGCCAGCAGCAAAGTAGGCGGGAATGAGCAGTACTTC. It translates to CASSKVGGNEQYF.

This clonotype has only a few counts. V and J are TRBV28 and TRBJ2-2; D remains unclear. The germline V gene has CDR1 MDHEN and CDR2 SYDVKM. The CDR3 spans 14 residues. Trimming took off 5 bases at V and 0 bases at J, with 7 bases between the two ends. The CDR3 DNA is TGTGCCAGCAGTGAGAGGCCGAACACCGGGGAGCTGTTTTTT. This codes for CASSERPNTGELFF. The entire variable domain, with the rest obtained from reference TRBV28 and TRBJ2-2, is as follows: DVKVTQSSRYLVKRTGEKVFLECVQDMDHENMFWYRQDPGLGLRLIYFSYDVKMKEKGDIPEGYSVSREKKERFSLILESASTNQTSMYLCASSERPNTGELFFGEGSRLTVL.

CDR3 in DNA: TGTGCCAGCAGCCGGAACTACAGGGCAAACTATGGCTACACCTTC. Translating gives CASSRNYRANYGYTF. V and J are TRBV3-1 and TRBJ1-2; TRBD1 is a possible D gene (6 bases). Trimming cost V 4 bases and J 2 bases, with 14 bases left between them. The V gene's germline CDR1 is LGHDT and CDR2 YNNKEL (reference sequence). This CDR3 comprises 15 residues.

This CDR3 is CATSKETGTLNNEQFF. The CDR3 coding sequence is TGTGCCACCAGCAAAGAGACGGGGACTTTAAACAATGAGCAGTTCTTC. The V call is TRBV15, the J call TRBJ2-1; TRBD2 might be the D (6 bases). The length of the CDR3 is 16 residues. CDR1 and CDR2 (germline): LNHNV, YYDKDF (reference sequence). Trimming cost V 4 bases and J 5 bases, with 18 bases left between them.

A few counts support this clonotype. The CDR3 protein is CSAAVGAGDYEQYF. In nucleotides, the CDR3 is TGCAGTGCCGCAGTTGGAGCGGGGGACTACGAGCAGTACTTC. The gene calls are TRBV20-1 and TRBJ2-7; TRBD2 aligns across 8 bases. The CDR3 length is 14 residues. The germline V gene has CDR1 DFQATT and CDR2 SNEGSKA (reference sequence). V dropped 6 bases and J dropped 3; count of bases not matched to a gene: 10.

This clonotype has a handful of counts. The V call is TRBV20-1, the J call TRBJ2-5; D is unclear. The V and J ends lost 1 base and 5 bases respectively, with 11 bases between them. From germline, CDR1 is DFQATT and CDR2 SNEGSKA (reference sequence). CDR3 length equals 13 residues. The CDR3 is CSARAHRGETQYF. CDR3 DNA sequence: TGCAGTGCTAGAGCCCACAGAGGCGAGACCCAGTACTTC.

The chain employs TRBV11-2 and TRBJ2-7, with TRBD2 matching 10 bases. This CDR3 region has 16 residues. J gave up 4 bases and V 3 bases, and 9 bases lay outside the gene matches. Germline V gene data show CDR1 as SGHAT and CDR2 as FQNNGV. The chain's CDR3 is CASSLLEREGQYEQYF. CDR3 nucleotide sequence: TGTGCCAGCAGCTTGCTCGAGCGGGAGGGCCAATACGAGCAGTACTTC.

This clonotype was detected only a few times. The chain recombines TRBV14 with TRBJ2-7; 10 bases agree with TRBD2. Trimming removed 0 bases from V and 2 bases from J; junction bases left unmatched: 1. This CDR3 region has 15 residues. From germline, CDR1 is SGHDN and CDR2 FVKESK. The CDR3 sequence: CASSQESGGAYEQYF. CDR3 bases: TGTGCCAGCAGCCAAGAGAGCGGGGGGGCCTACGAGCAGTACTTC. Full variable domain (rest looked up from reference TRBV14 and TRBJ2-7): EAGVTQFPSHSVIEKGQTVTLRCDPISGHDNLYWYRRVMGKEIKFLLHFVKESKQDESGMPNNRFLAERTGGTYSTLKVQPAELEDSGVYFCASSQESGGAYEQYFGPGTRLTVT.

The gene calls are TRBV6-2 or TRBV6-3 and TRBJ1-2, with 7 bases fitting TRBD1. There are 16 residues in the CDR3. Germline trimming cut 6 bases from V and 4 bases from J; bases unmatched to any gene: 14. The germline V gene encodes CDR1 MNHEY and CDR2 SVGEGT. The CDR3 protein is CASSKGPDRDGYGYTF. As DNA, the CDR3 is TGTGCCAGCAGCAAGGGGCCCGACAGGGATGGCTATGGCTACACCTTC.

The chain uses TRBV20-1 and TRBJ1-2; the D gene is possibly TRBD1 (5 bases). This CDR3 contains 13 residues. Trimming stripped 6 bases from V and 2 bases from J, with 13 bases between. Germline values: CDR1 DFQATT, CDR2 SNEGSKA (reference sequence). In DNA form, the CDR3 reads TGCAGTGCCATGGGTGGACAAAACTATGGCTACACCTTC. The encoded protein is CSAMGGQNYGYTF.

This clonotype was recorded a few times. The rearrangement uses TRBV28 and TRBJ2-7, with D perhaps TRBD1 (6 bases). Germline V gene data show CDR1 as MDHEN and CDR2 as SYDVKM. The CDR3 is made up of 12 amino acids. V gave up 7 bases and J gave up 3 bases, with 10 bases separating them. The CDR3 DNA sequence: TGTGCCAGCAAAGGGACATACTACGAGCAGTACTTC. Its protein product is CASKGTYYEQYF.

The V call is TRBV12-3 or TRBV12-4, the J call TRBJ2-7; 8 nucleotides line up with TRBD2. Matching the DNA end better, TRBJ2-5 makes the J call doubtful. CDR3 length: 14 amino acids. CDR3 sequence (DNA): TGTGCCAGCACCCGGGGGGGCCCGCAAGAGACCCAGTACTTC. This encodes CASTRGGPQETQYF.

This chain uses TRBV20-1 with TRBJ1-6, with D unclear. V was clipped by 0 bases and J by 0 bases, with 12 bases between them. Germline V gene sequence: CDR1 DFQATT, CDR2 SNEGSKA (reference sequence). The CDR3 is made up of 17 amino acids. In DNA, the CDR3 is TGCAGTGCTAGAGATCTTGCCCTGAGCTCCTATAATTCACCCCTCCACTTT. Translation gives CSARDLALSSYNSPLHF.

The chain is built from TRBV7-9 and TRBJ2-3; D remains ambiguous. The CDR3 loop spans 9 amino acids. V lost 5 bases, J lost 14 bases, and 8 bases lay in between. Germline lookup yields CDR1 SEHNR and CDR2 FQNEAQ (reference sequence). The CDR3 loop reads CASSPTGYF. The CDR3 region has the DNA TGTGCCAGCAGCCCTACGGGGTATTTT.